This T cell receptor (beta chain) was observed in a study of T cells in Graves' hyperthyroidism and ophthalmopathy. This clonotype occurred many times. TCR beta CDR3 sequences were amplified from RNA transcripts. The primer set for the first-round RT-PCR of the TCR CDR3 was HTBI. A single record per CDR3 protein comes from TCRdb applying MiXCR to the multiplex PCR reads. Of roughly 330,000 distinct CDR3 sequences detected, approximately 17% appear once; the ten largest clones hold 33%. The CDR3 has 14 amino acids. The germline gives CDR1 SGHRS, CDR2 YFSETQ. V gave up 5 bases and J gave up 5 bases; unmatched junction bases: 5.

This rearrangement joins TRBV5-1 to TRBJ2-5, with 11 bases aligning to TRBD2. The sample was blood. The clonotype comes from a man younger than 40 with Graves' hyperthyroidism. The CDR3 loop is CASRELAGDETQYF. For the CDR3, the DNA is TGCGCCAGCAGGGAACTAGCGGGAGACGAGACCCAGTACTTC. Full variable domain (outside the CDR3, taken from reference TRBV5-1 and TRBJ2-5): KAGVTQTPRYLIKTRGQQVTLSCSPISGHRSVSWYQQTPGQGLQFLFEYFSETQRNKGNFPGRFSGRQFSNSRSEMNVSTLELGDSALYLCASRELAGDETQYFGPGTRLLVL.